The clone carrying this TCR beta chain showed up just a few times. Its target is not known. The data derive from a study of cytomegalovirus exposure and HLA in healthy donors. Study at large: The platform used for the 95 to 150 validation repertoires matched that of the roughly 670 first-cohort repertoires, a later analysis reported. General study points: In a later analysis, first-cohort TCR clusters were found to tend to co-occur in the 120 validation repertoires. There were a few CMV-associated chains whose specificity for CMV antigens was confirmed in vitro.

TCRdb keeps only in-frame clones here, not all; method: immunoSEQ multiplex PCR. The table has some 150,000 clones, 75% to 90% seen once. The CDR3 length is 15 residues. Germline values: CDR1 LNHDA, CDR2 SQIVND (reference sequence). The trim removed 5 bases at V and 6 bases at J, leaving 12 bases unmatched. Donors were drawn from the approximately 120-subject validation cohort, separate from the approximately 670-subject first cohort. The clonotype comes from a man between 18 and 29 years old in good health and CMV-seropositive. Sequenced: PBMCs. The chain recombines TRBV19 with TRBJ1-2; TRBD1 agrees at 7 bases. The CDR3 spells CASSPSTTGLNGYTF. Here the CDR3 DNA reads TGTGCCAGTAGTCCCTCCACGACAGGGCTAAATGGCTACACCTTC.